A single sample gave rise to the 14 T cell receptor beta chains below, sequenced in a study of molecular identifiers for immune sequencing clone quantification. Each CDR3 protein gets one entry after TCRdb re-called the PCR reads with MiXCR. Of hundreds of thousands of distinct CDR3 sequences in the sample, roughly 25% were seen once. The specimen sequenced was naive CD8+ T cells from blood, with Jurkat cell RNA spiked in. As for subset: FACS-sorted CD8+CD4-CCR7+CD45RA+ naive T cells. The receptors come from a human donor in good health. Some libraries in this study had Jurkat cell RNA spiked in.

The sample holds a few counts of this clonotype. J is TRBJ2-2 and V is TRBV27; D gene unclear. The ends were cut back, 3 bases at V and 8 bases at J, with 7 bases in the middle. CDR1 is MNHEY, CDR2 SMNVEV, per germline (reference sequence). There are 12 residues in the CDR3. The CDR3 here is CASSFFGGELFF. CDR3 nucleotide sequence: TGTGCCAGCAGTTTTTTCGGGGGGGAGCTGTTTTTT.

The gene calls are TRBV7-2 and TRBJ2-7; 7 nucleotides agree with TRBD1. J lost 6 bases, V lost 2 bases, and 10 bases had no gene match. Per germline, CDR1 SGHTA and CDR2 FQGNSA. The CDR3 extends over 15 amino acids. CDR3 DNA: TGTGCCAGCAGCTTACCGGAAGGGACAGCAGCCGAGCAGTACTTC. Its protein product is CASSLPEGTAAEQYF.

The sample holds a few counts of this clonotype. The chain is built from TRBV19 and TRBJ1-5, with 7 positions matching TRBD1. The CDR3 is made up of 13 amino acids. Trimming took 10 bases from V and 3 from J; bases not matched to a gene: 6. Per the germline V gene, CDR1 is LNHDA and CDR2 is SQIVND (reference sequence). The CDR3 DNA sequence: TGTGCCACCCAGACAGGGTACAATCAGCCCCAGCATTTT. This gives the protein CATQTGYNQPQHF.

On this clonotype itself: Given a much more abundant clone one base away, this may be a read error. The rearrangement uses TRBV5-6 and TRBJ2-3, with D possibly called TRBD1 or TRBD2 (5 bases each). The CDR3 loop spans 15 amino acids. From germline, CDR1 is SGHDT and CDR2 YYEEEE. In nucleotides, the CDR3 is TGTGCCGGCAGCTGGGGGTCACTCAACACAGATACGCAGTATTTT. Amino acid sequence: CAGSWGSLNTDTQYF. The whole variable domain, remainder taken from reference TRBV5-6 and TRBJ2-3, is DAGVTQSPTHLIKTRGQQVTLRCSPKSGHDTVSWYQQALGQGPQFIFQYYEEEERQRGNFPDRFSGHQFPNYSSELNVNALLLGDSALYLCAGSWGSLNTDTQYFGPGTRLTVL.

With regard to this clonotype: The conserved phenylalanine or tryptophan normally closing the CDR3 is absent here, so this likely arose from a read error. This chain uses TRBV28 with TRBJ2-1; D possibly uses TRBD1 or TRBD2 (5 bases each). V was shortened by 8 bases and J by 2 bases, with 10 bases between the two germline ends. Germline CDR1 is MDHEN and CDR2 is SYDVKM. This CDR3 comprises 13 residues. DNA for the CDR3: TGTGCCAGCCGGGGACGGGCCTACAATGAGCAGTTCCTC. Its translation: CASRGRAYNEQFL.

This clonotype was counted at least ten times. This rearrangement joins TRBV3-1 to TRBJ2-3, with 8 bases aligning to TRBD2. CDR3 size: 15 residues. Germline CDR1 and CDR2: LGHDT and YNNKEL (reference sequence). J lost 0 bases, V lost 3 bases, and 2 bases had no gene match. CDR3 in amino acids: CASSQTSDSTDTQYF. In nucleotides, the CDR3 is TGTGCCAGCAGCCAGACTAGCGATAGCACAGATACGCAGTATTTT.

The V call is TRBV6-1, the J call TRBJ1-3; no firm D call. The germline gives CDR1 MNHNS, CDR2 SASEGT. V lost 3 bases to trimming and J lost 0 bases, with 12 bases between them. The CDR3 covers 16 residues. Here the CDR3 DNA reads TGTGCCAGCAGTGATCCTTATCCGTACTCTGGAAACACCATATATTTT. The encoded protein is CASSDPYPYSGNTIYF.

About this clonotype: This could be a read error, since a much larger clone is one nucleotide away. V usage is TRBV2 and J usage is TRBJ2-3; 8 bases line up with TRBD2. Germline V gives CDR1 SNHLY, CDR2 FYNNEI. The length of the CDR3 is 15 residues. The CDR3 region is CASSRRTSSTDTLYF. CDR3 bases: TGTGCCAGCAGCCGACGGACTAGCAGTACAGATACGCTGTATTTT.

In regard to this clonotype: Just one base apart from a much larger clone, this may be a read error. V usage is TRBV6-5 and J usage is TRBJ1-1; 9 bases are shared with TRBD1. Germline lookup yields CDR1 MNHEY and CDR2 SVGAGI. The CDR3 length is 15 residues. V lost 0 bases, J lost 5 bases, and 4 bases stayed unmatched. DNA for the CDR3: TGTGCCAGCAGTTACTCCGCGACAGGGGGTACTGAAGCTTTCTTT. It yields the protein CASSYSATGGTEAFF.

At least ten counts were recorded for this clonotype. The CDR3 region is CATSSAKFGQPQHF. The CDR3, as DNA: TGTGCCACCAGCAGCGCCAAATTCGGTCAGCCCCAGCATTTT. The chain combines TRBV15 with TRBJ1-5; D is ambiguous. The germline gives CDR1 LNHNV, CDR2 YYDKDF (reference sequence). This CDR3 is built from 14 residues. The V gene lost 3 bases and the J gene lost 6 bases, with 12 bases spanning the gap.

In this sample, this clonotype turned up a few times. The V and J genes are TRBV11-2 and TRBJ2-7, with a tentative D call TRBD1 (6 bases). The CDR3 extends over 15 amino acids. The germline V gene has CDR1 SGHAT and CDR2 FQNNGV. V was cut by 4 bases and J by 5 bases, with 18 bases left in between. The CDR3 region has the DNA TGTGCCAGCAGCTCCCGTGGACAGTCTCCCCACGAGCAGTACTTC. It yields the protein CASSSRGQSPHEQYF.

This clonotype came up a few times. The chain has TRBV19 and TRBJ1-1; possible D gene TRBD1, 5 bases. The CDR3 sequence is 14 residues long. CDR1 is LNHDA and CDR2 is SQIVND in the germline V gene (reference sequence). The V gene lost 3 bases and the J gene lost 4 bases, with 12 bases spanning the gap. Here the CDR3 DNA reads TGTGCCAGTAGTATGTCAGAGGGGAGCACTGAAGCTTTCTTT. It translates to CASSMSEGSTEAFF.

The sample holds a few counts of this clonotype. The CDR3 reads CASSVPLGAFF. DNA of the CDR3: TGTGCCAGTAGTGTTCCCCTCGGGGCTTTCTTT. The rearrangement links TRBV19 to TRBJ1-1, with unresolved D. The CDR3 covers 11 residues. Germline CDR1 and CDR2: LNHDA and SQIVND (reference sequence). V lost 5 bases to trimming and J lost 11 bases, with 12 bases between them.

The chain uses TRBV10-3 and TRBJ2-1; tentative D call: TRBD1 (6 bases). Per germline, CDR1 ENHRY and CDR2 SYGVKD. The CDR3 spans 11 residues. V lost 6 bases and J lost 10, with 10 bases in between. The CDR3 spells CAISPGTEQFF. The CDR3 nucleotides read TGTGCCATCAGCCCCGGGACAGAGCAGTTCTTC.